Listed below are T cell receptor beta chains from one sample, sequenced in a study of T-cell memory formation after mild COVID-19. Each CDR3 protein is one row after TCRdb ran MiXCR on the 5' RACE reads. Among around 60,000 distinct CDR3 sequences listed, more than 8% were seen once. The material sequenced was PBMCs or a T cell subset sorted from them (not recorded which). The receptors derive from a man between 18 and 29 years old who had mild COVID-19 (a few samples of this study predate the infection). Cell type and time point are not known. The CDR3 runs from the conserved cysteine through the conserved F or W. Fields, in order: CDR3 protein, clone size, V gene, J gene. For some rows the clone size is stated as once, few or many, or as a class when expanded; others skip it.

cdr3_aa: CASSYRGGSPYEQYF; clone_size: many; v_call: TRBV6-2/TRBV6-3; j_call: TRBJ2-7
cdr3_aa: CATTGTGSYEQYF; clone_size: .; v_call: TRBV6-5; j_call: TRBJ2-7
cdr3_aa: CASSRSGTHNSPLHF; clone_size: few; v_call: TRBV6-5; j_call: TRBJ1-6
cdr3_aa: CSARKRGGNNEQFF; clone_size: .; v_call: TRBV20-1; j_call: TRBJ2-1
cdr3_aa: CASSFLPGEAYEQYF; clone_size: .; v_call: TRBV12-3/TRBV12-4; j_call: TRBJ2-7
cdr3_aa: CASSLSGVDTGELFF; clone_size: .; v_call: TRBV7-2; j_call: TRBJ2-2
cdr3_aa: CASSPRDGSSGNTIYF; clone_size: .; v_call: TRBV3-1; j_call: TRBJ1-3
cdr3_aa: CASSYTGQGGTEAFF; clone_size: .; v_call: TRBV6-6; j_call: TRBJ1-1
cdr3_aa: CSASPQGIGQEFF; clone_size: .; v_call: TRBV20-1; j_call: TRBJ2-1
cdr3_aa: CASSPTIGGDTQYF; clone_size: .; v_call: TRBV5-1; j_call: TRBJ2-3
cdr3_aa: CAWSETVQETQYF; clone_size: few; v_call: TRBV30; j_call: TRBJ2-5
cdr3_aa: CSATSVRGVYTDTQYF; clone_size: few; v_call: TRBV20-1; j_call: TRBJ2-3
cdr3_aa: CATSTAGQGLTEAFF; clone_size: .; v_call: TRBV15; j_call: TRBJ1-1
cdr3_aa: CASSPLQGNQPQHF; clone_size: few; v_call: TRBV6-5; j_call: TRBJ1-5
cdr3_aa: CASSLEAGQETQYF; clone_size: few; v_call: TRBV7-3; j_call: TRBJ2-5
cdr3_aa: CASSLPGTGTYEQYF; clone_size: many; v_call: TRBV5-4; j_call: TRBJ2-7
cdr3_aa: CASSQDPWFGSPLHF; clone_size: many; v_call: TRBV3-1; j_call: TRBJ1-6
cdr3_aa: CASSSSGQPQHF; clone_size: few; v_call: TRBV28; j_call: TRBJ1-5
cdr3_aa: CASSAFGGELETQYF; clone_size: few; v_call: TRBV19; j_call: TRBJ2-5
cdr3_aa: CASSPALGGGTEAFF; clone_size: few; v_call: TRBV7-9; j_call: TRBJ1-1
cdr3_aa: CASSLGPETDTQYF; clone_size: many; v_call: TRBV7-3; j_call: TRBJ2-3
cdr3_aa: CASSRNSNQPQHF; clone_size: few; v_call: TRBV27; j_call: TRBJ1-5
cdr3_aa: CASSTPGAYTEAFF; clone_size: few; v_call: TRBV19; j_call: TRBJ1-1
cdr3_aa: CASSGNNQPQHF; clone_size: few; v_call: TRBV7-6; j_call: TRBJ1-5
cdr3_aa: CASSLGSLETQYF; clone_size: .; v_call: TRBV7-6; j_call: TRBJ2-5
cdr3_aa: CASSREGVTGNTIYF; clone_size: .; v_call: TRBV4-2; j_call: TRBJ1-3
cdr3_aa: CASSSQLAAQETQYF; clone_size: .; v_call: TRBV5-4; j_call: TRBJ2-5
cdr3_aa: CASSLGGGGEETQYF; clone_size: many; v_call: TRBV7-2; j_call: TRBJ2-5
cdr3_aa: CASSPGAYEQYF; clone_size: .; v_call: TRBV6-2/TRBV6-3; j_call: TRBJ2-7
cdr3_aa: CSASGTGGIGNYGYTF; clone_size: .; v_call: TRBV20-1; j_call: TRBJ1-2